Sequencing of this TCR beta chain was carried out in a study of cytomegalovirus exposure and HLA in healthy donors. Whole-study results and caveats: Follow-up analysis seemed to connect common viral pathogens with several of the most significant clusters identified. Investigators reported about 160 TCR beta chains as tied to cytomegalovirus. Researchers had no immune exposure information except CMV serostatus available.

In the case of this clone: Its antigen is undetermined.

V shed 6 bases and J shed 5 bases, with 11 bases lying between them. Germline V gene lookup returns CDR1 KGHSH and CDR2 LQKENI. The CDR3 runs to 13 residues. PCR used 60 Vbeta primers and 13 Jbeta primers. Sequencing used immunoSEQ multiplex PCR; TCRdb keeps in-frame clones, though not all of them. The repertoire consists of about 150,000 clones, with 80% occurring once and the leading ten covering 1%. The sample was PBMCs. The rearrangement links TRBV18 to TRBJ1-5; D gene ambiguous. This TCR derives from a woman aged 45-65 years in good health and CMV-seropositive. The CDR3 nucleotides read TGTGCCAGCTCTCCGGGCGGGGATCAGCCCCAGCATTTT. Translating it yields CASSPGGDQPQHF.